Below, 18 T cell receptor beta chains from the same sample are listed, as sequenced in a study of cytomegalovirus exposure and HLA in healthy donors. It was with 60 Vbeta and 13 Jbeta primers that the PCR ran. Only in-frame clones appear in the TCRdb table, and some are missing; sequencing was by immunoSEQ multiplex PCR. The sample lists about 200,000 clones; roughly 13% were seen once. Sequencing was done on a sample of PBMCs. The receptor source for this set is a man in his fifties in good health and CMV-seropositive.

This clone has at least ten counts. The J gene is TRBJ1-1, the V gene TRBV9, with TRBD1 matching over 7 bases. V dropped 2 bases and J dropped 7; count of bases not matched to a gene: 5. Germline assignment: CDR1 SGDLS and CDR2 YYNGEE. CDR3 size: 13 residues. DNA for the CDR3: TGTGCCAGCAGCGTGGCGACAGGGCTTGAAGCTTTCTTT. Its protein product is CASSVATGLEAFF.

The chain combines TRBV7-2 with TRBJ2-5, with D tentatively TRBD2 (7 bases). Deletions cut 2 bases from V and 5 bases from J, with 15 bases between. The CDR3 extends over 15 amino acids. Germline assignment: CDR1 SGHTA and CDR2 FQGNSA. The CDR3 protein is CASSLNGGPGETQYF. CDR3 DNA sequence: TGTGCCAGCAGCTTAAACGGGGGGCCCGGGGAGACCCAGTACTTC.

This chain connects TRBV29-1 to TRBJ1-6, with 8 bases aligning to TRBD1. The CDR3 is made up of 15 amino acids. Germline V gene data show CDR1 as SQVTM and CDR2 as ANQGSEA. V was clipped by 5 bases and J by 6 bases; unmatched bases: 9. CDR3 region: CSVLTDGQGNSPLHF. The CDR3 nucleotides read TGCAGCGTTTTAACCGATGGACAGGGTAATTCACCCCTCCACTTT.

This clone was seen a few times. CDR3 protein: CASMTGASNEKLFF. The CDR3 nucleotides are TGTGCCAGCATGACAGGGGCTTCTAATGAAAAACTGTTTTTT. This sequence joins TRBV2 and TRBJ1-4; 8 bases align to TRBD1. This CDR3 spans 14 amino acids. The trim removed 7 bases at V and 3 bases at J, leaving 4 bases unmatched. CDR1 and CDR2 (germline): SNHLY, FYNNEI. The full variable domain, completed using reference TRBV2 and TRBJ1-4, is EPEVTQTPSHQVTQMGQEVILRCVPISNHLYFYWYRQILGQKVEFLVSFYNNEISEKSEIFDDQFSVERPDGSNFTLKIRSTKLEDSAMYFCASMTGASNEKLFFGSGTQLSVL.

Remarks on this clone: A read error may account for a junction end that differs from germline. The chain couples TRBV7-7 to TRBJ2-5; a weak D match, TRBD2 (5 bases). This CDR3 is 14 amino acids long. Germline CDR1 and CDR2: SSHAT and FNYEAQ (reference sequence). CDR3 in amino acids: CASSPTTGQETQYF. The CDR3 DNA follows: TGTGCTAGCAGCCCCACGACGGGGCAAGAGACCCAGTACTTC.

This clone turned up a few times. As DNA, the CDR3 is TGCGCCAGCAGTGAGTCGGGGGCTGGAAAGTTCTTC. Translated: CASSESGAGKFF. The chain is built from TRBV10-2 and TRBJ2-1, with D perhaps matching TRBD1 (6 bases). Trimming pared 0 bases from V and 14 bases from J, leaving 11 bases between. The CDR3 covers 12 residues. CDR1 WSHSY and CDR2 SAAADI come from the germline V gene.

CDR3 sequence reads: CASSSQGSYEQYF. The CDR3 region has the DNA TGCGCCAGCAGCTCACAGGGTTCCTACGAGCAGTACTTC. The chain is built from TRBV4-3 and TRBJ2-7, with D maybe TRBD1 (6 bases). Germline lookup yields CDR1 LGHNA and CDR2 YSLEER. This CDR3 is 13 amino acids long. Trimming took 5 bases from V and 1 from J, leaving 9 bases between them.

CDR3 region: CASSASGRPDTQYF. CDR3 DNA: TGTGCCAGCAGTGCTAGCGGGAGACCAGATACGCAGTATTTT. The rearrangement uses TRBV6-4 and TRBJ2-3; 10 nucleotides agree with TRBD2. V lost 4 bases to trimming and J lost 4 bases; unmatched junction nucleotides: 2. CDR1 and CDR2 from the germline V gene are MRHNA and SNTAGT. This CDR3 is built from 14 residues.

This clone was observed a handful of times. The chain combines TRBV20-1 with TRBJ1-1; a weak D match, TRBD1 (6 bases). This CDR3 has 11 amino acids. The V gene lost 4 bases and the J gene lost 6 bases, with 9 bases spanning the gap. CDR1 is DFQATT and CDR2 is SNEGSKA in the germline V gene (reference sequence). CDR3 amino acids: CSATRGSEAFF. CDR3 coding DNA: TGCAGTGCTACCAGGGGTTCTGAAGCTTTCTTT.

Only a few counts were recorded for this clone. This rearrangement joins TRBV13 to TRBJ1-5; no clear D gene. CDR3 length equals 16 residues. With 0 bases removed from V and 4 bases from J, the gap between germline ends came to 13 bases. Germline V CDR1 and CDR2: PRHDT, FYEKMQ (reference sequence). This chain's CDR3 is CASSLGRSGGNQPQHF. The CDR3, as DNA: TGTGCCAGCAGCTTAGGTCGCAGCGGTGGGAATCAGCCCCAGCATTTT.

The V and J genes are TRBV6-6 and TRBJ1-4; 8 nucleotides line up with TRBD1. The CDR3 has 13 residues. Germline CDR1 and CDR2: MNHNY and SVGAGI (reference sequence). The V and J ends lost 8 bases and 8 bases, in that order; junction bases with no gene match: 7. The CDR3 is CASRTGNREKLFF. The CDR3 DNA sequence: TGTGCCAGCCGGACAGGGAACCGGGAAAAACTGTTTTTT.

The CDR3 spells CASSVTGSNQPQHF. The CDR3 DNA reads as TGTGCCAGCAGCGTGACAGGGAGCAATCAGCCCCAGCATTTT. V is TRBV9 and J is TRBJ1-5; 7 positions match TRBD1. The V segment lost 2 bases and the J segment 1 base; nucleotides outside the gene matches: 0. Germline lookup yields CDR1 SGDLS and CDR2 YYNGEE. This CDR3 contains 14 residues.

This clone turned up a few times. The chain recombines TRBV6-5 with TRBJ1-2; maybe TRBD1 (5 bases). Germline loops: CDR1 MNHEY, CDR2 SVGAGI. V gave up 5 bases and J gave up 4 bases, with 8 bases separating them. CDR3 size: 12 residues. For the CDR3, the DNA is TGTGCCAGCAGTACAGGTCTCTATGGCTACACCTTC. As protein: CASSTGLYGYTF.

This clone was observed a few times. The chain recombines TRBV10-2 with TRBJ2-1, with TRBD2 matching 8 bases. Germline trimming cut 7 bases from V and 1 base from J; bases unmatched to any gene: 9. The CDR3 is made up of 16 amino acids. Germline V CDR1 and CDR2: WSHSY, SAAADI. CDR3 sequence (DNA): TGCGCCAGCATCGGACGGGAGGGTAGGTCCTACAATGAGCAGTTCTTC. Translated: CASIGREGRSYNEQFF.

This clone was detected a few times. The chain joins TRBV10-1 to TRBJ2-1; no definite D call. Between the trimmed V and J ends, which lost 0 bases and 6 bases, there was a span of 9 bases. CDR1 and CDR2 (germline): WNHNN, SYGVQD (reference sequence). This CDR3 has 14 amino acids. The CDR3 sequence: CASSESRRANEQFF. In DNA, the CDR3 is TGCGCCAGCAGTGAGTCGAGGCGAGCCAATGAGCAGTTCTTC.

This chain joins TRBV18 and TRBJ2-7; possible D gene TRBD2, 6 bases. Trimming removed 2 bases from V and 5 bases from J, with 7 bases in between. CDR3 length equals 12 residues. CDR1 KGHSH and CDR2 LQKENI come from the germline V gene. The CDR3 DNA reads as TGTGCCAGCTCACCAGGCGGGGACGAGCAGTACGTC. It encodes CASSPGGDEQYV.

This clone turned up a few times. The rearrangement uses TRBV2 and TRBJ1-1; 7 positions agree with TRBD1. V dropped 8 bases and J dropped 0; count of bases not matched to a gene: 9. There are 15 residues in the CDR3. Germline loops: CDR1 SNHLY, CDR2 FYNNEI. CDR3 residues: CASLRGRLMNTEAFF. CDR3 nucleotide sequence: TGTGCCAGCTTAAGGGGGCGGCTAATGAACACTGAAGCTTTCTTT.

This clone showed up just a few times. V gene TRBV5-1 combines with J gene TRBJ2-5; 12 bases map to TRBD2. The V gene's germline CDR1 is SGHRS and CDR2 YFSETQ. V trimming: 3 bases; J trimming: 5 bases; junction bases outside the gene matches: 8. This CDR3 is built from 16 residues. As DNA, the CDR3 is TGCGCCAGCAGCTCCTCAGGACTAGCGGGGCGGGAGACCCAGTACTTC. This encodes CASSSSGLAGRETQYF.